The 18 T cell receptor beta chains in this list originate from one sample, sequenced in a study of T cells expressing NK-cell markers (dated by TCRdb to 2020 to 2022). The library relied on 5' RACE. Sequencing was performed on an Illumina HiSeq 2000. TCRdb reprocessed the reads and lists each CDR3 protein sequence as a single entry, with no DNA. This sample's listing comprises roughly 380,000 distinct CDR3 sequences. Around 5.3% of the sample is held by the ten biggest clonotypes. The sample was blood T cells: a sorted CD56 or NKG2C T cell subset, CD4+ or CD8+ T cells, or bulk PBMC T cells (not recorded which). All receptors derive from a man aged 18-70 years in good health.

V and J are TRBV5-1 and TRBJ2-7; TCRdb indicates TRBD1, and absent DNA this call remains unverified. The germline gives CDR1 SGHRS, CDR2 YFSETQ. The CDR3 has 14 residues. The CDR3 sequence is CASSPGGATDEQYF.

The J gene is TRBJ2-5, the V gene TRBV9; TCRdb's D gene call, TRBD1, goes unchecked for lack of DNA. Germline CDR1 and CDR2: SGDLS and YYNGEE. The CDR3 runs 16 residues. This CDR3 reads CASPMDVSGGRETQYF.

The rearrangement joins TRBV18 to TRBJ2-3. CDR3 length: 15 residues. Looked up from germline, CDR1 is KGHSH and CDR2 is LQKENI. The CDR3 sequence: CASSPYGSSTDTQYF.

The chain joins TRBV7-7 to TRBJ2-2; without DNA, the TCRdb call of TRBD2 cannot be checked. This CDR3 contains 15 residues. CDR1 and CDR2 from the germline V gene are SSHAT and FNYEAQ (reference sequence). The CDR3 is CASSRSSAGTGELFF.

This chain uses TRBV12-3 or TRBV12-4 with TRBJ1-3; there is no DNA to check the TCRdb D call of TRBD1. The CDR3 runs 16 residues. CDR3 loop: CASSFIQASSGNTIYF.

The chain couples TRBV2 to TRBJ2-2; TCRdb names TRBD1, which stays unverified in the absence of DNA. Germline-derived CDR1 and CDR2 are SNHLY and FYNNEI. The CDR3 length is 19 residues. The CDR3 spells CASSEIQGGRFGPTGELFF.

The V call is TRBV14, the J call TRBJ2-2; no DNA is available, so the TRBD1 call from TCRdb remains unchecked. CDR1 is SGHDN, CDR2 FVKESK, per germline. The CDR3 contains 15 residues. CDR3 protein: CASSPAGVHTGELFF.

CDR3 sequence: CASSPEGESGANVLTF. The rearrangement joins TRBV28 to TRBJ2-6; absent DNA, TCRdb's TRBD1 call cannot be checked. Per the germline V gene, CDR1 is MDHEN and CDR2 is SYDVKM. The CDR3 extends over 16 amino acids. Using reference TRBV28 and TRBJ2-6 for the parts outside the CDR3, the full variable domain is DVKVTQSSRYLVKRTGEKVFLECVQDMDHENMFWYRQDPGLGLRLIYFSYDVKMKEKGDIPEGYSVSREKKERFSLILESASTNQTSMYLCASSPEGESGANVLTFGAGSRLTVL.

The chain joins TRBV29-1 to TRBJ2-5; the D call of TRBD1 rests on TCRdb alone, since no DNA is present to check it. The CDR3 has 12 amino acids. Germline V gives CDR1 SQVTM, CDR2 ANQGSEA. The CDR3 sequence is CSARRGLETQYF.

The genes are TRBV3-1 and TRBJ1-1; TCRdb designates TRBD1, a call that cannot be tested without DNA. The germline V gene has CDR1 LGHDT and CDR2 YNNKEL (reference sequence). This CDR3 spans 17 amino acids. The CDR3 loop is CASSQARYYRGLAEAFF.

This chain connects TRBV6-5 to TRBJ1-5; TCRdb names TRBD1, which stays unverified in the absence of DNA. This CDR3 is 16 amino acids long. Germline assignment: CDR1 MNHEY and CDR2 SVGAGI. Here the CDR3 reads CASSPWGGDPGQPQHF.

J is TRBJ1-6 and V is TRBV6-1. The CDR3 loop spans 14 amino acids. Germline loops: CDR1 MNHNS, CDR2 SASEGT. The CDR3 spells CASRGWEGNSPLHF.

The chain links TRBV15 to TRBJ2-7; TCRdb gives TRBD1 as the D gene, but with no DNA this cannot be confirmed. In germline, CDR1 is LNHNV, CDR2 YYDKDF (reference sequence). The CDR3 runs to 15 residues. CDR3 loop: CATSQDRSPLNEQYF.

This chain joins TRBV6-1 and TRBJ2-7; lacking DNA, the TRBD1 call made by TCRdb goes unchecked. CDR3 length: 14 amino acids. The germline V gene encodes CDR1 MNHNS and CDR2 SASEGT. CDR3 sequence: CASSATTGAPEQYF.

CDR3 residues: CASSPEHGRLYTEAFF. The rearrangement uses TRBV5-6 and TRBJ1-1. CDR3 size: 16 residues. From germline, CDR1 is SGHDT and CDR2 YYEEEE.

V gene TRBV5-1 combines with J gene TRBJ1-3. This CDR3 has 16 amino acids. Germline CDR1 is SGHRS and CDR2 is YFSETQ. The CDR3 sequence is CASSLGRPGSGNTIYF.

The chain employs TRBV11-2 and TRBJ2-5; TCRdb reports TRBD2, a call that lacks DNA to check it against. The CDR3 runs to 18 residues. The V gene's germline CDR1 is SGHAT and CDR2 FQNNGV. CDR3 region: CASSSPLGGGGAWETQYF.

The chain joins TRBV11-2 to TRBJ2-7; TCRdb's assignment of TRBD2 cannot be checked, as there is no DNA. The germline CDR1 and CDR2 sequences are SGHAT and FQNNGV. The CDR3 has 12 amino acids. The chain's CDR3 is CASSANTGRWYF.